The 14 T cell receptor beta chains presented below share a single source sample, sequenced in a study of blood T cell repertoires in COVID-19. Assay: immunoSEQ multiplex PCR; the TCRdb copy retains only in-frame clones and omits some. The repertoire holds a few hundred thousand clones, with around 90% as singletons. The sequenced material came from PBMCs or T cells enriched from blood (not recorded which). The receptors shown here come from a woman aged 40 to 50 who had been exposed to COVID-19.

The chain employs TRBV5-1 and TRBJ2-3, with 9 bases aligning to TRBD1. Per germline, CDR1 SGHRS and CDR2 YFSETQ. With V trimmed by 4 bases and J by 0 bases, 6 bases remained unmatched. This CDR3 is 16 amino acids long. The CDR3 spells CASSLGTGPSTDTQYF. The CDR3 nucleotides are TGCGCCAGCAGCCTAGGGACAGGGCCGAGCACAGATACGCAGTATTTT. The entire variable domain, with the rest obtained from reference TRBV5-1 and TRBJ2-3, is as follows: KAGVTQTPRYLIKTRGQQVTLSCSPISGHRSVSWYQQTPGQGLQFLFEYFSETQRNKGNFPGRFSGRQFSNSRSEMNVSTLELGDSALYLCASSLGTGPSTDTQYFGPGTRLTVL.

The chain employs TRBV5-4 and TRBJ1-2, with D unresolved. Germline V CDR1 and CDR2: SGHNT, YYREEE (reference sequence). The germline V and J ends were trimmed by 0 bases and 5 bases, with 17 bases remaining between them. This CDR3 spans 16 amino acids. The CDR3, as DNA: TGTGCCAGCAGCTTGGCCGGTTCACACAGACTATATGGCTACACCTTC. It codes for CASSLAGSHRLYGYTF.

CDR3 nucleotides: TGTGCCAGCAGTTTATCTAGATTCCTGAGCTCCTACAATGAGCAGTTCTTC. Translation: CASSLSRFLSSYNEQFF. V gene TRBV27 combines with J gene TRBJ2-1; no definite D call. The CDR3 has 17 amino acids. The V gene's germline CDR1 is MNHEY and CDR2 SMNVEV (reference sequence). The ends were cut back, 0 bases at V and 0 bases at J, with 12 bases in the middle.

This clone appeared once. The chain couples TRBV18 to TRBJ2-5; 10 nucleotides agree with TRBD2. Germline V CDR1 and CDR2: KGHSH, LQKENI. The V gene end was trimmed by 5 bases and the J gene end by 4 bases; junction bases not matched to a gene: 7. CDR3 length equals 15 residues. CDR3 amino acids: CASSDTSGVSETQYF. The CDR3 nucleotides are TGTGCCAGCTCAGACACTAGCGGGGTTTCAGAGACCCAGTACTTC. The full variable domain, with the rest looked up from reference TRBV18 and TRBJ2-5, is NAGVMQNPRHLVRRRGQEARLRCSPMKGHSHVYWYRQLPEEGLKFMVYLQKENIIDESGMPKERFSAEFPKEGPSILRIQQVVRGDSAAYFCASSDTSGVSETQYFGPGTRLLVL.

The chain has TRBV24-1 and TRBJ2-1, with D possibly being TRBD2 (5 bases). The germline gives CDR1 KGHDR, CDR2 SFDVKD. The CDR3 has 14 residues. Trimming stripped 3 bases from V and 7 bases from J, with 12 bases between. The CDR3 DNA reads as TGTGCCACCAGTGATCCGGTCGGGGTAAATGAGCAGTTCTTC. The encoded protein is CATSDPVGVNEQFF.

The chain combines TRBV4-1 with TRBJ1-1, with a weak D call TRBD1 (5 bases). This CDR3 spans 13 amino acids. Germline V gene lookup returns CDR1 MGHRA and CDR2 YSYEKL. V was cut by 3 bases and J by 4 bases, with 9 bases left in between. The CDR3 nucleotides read TGCGCCAGCAGCCAGGGGGGGACCACTGAAGCTTTCTTT. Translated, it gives CASSQGGTTEAFF.

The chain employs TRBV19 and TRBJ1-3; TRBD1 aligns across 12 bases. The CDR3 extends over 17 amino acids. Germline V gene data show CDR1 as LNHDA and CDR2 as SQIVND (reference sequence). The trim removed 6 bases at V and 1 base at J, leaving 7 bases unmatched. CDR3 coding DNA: TGTGCCAGTAGCCGTCCGGGACAGGGGGCATCTGGAAACACCATATATTTT. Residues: CASSRPGQGASGNTIYF.

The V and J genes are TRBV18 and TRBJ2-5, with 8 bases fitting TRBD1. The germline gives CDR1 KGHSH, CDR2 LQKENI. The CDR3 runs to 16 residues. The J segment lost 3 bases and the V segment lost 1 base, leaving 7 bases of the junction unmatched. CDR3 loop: CASSPRQGAVEETQYF. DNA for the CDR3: TGTGCCAGCTCACCACGCCAGGGGGCTGTGGAAGAGACCCAGTACTTC.

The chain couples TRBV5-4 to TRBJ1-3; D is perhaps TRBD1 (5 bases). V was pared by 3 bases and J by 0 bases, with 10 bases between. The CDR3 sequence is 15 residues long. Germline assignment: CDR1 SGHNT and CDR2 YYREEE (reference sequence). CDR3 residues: CASSSGGFSGNTIYF. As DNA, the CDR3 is TGTGCCAGCAGCTCCGGGGGGTTCTCTGGAAACACCATATATTTT.

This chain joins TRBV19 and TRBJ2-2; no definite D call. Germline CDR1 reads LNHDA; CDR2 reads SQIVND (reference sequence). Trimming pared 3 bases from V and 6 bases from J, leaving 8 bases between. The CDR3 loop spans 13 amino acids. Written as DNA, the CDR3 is TGTGCCAGTAGTATTTCCATAGCCGGGGAGCTGTTTTTT. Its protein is CASSISIAGELFF.

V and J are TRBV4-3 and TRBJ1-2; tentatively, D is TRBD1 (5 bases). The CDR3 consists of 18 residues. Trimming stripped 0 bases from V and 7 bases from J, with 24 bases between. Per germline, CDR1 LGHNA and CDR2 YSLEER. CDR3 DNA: TGCGCCAGCAGCCAAGATACGGGCGGGACCCCAGGTCTTCGTGGCTACACCTTC. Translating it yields CASSQDTGGTPGLRGYTF.

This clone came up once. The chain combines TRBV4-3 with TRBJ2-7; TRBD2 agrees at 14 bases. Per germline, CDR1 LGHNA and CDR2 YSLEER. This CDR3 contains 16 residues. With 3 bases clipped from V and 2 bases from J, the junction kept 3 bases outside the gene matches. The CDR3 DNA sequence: TGCGCCAGCAGCCAGGGACTAGCGGGGGAAGCCTACGAGCAGTACTTC. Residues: CASSQGLAGEAYEQYF.

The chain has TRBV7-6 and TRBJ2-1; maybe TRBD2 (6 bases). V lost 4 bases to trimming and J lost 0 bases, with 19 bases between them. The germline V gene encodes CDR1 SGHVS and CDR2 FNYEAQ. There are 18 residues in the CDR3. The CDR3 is CASSYPYGGLSSYNEQFF. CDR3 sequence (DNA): TGTGCCAGCAGCTATCCCTATGGAGGGCTGAGCTCCTACAATGAGCAGTTCTTC.

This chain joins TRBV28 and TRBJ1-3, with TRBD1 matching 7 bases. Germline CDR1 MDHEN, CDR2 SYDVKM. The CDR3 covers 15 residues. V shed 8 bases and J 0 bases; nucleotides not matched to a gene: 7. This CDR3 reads CASSRGGSSGNTIYF. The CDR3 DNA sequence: TGTGCCAGCTCAAGAGGGGGCAGCTCTGGAAACACCATATATTTT.